This entry describes one TCR beta chain. Its target is not known. A second PCR, run for about 6 to 11 cycles, used a sample-barcoded 5' primer plus a J-beta primer mix. TCRdb itself ran the 5' RACE reads through MiXCR, one entry per CDR3 protein. This table holds 1.5 million to 2 million distinct CDR3 sequences, approximately 50% found once. CDR1 is LGHNA, CDR2 YSLEER, per germline. This CDR3 comprises 16 residues. V lost 0 bases to trimming and J lost 4 bases, with 14 bases between them. The sample belongs to a study of blood T cells in healthy people across ages. The study's findings and limits: Older age went with lower TCR beta diversity per million T cells, in a roughly linear way.

Sequences were obtained from blood. The receptor comes from a woman in her 40s in good health. This chain joins TRBV4-3 and TRBJ2-3, with TRBD2 as a possible D gene (5 bases). CDR3 sequence: CASSQDGDGSADTQYF. The DNA of the CDR3 is TGCGCCAGCAGCCAAGATGGTGATGGGAGCGCAGATACGCAGTATTTT.